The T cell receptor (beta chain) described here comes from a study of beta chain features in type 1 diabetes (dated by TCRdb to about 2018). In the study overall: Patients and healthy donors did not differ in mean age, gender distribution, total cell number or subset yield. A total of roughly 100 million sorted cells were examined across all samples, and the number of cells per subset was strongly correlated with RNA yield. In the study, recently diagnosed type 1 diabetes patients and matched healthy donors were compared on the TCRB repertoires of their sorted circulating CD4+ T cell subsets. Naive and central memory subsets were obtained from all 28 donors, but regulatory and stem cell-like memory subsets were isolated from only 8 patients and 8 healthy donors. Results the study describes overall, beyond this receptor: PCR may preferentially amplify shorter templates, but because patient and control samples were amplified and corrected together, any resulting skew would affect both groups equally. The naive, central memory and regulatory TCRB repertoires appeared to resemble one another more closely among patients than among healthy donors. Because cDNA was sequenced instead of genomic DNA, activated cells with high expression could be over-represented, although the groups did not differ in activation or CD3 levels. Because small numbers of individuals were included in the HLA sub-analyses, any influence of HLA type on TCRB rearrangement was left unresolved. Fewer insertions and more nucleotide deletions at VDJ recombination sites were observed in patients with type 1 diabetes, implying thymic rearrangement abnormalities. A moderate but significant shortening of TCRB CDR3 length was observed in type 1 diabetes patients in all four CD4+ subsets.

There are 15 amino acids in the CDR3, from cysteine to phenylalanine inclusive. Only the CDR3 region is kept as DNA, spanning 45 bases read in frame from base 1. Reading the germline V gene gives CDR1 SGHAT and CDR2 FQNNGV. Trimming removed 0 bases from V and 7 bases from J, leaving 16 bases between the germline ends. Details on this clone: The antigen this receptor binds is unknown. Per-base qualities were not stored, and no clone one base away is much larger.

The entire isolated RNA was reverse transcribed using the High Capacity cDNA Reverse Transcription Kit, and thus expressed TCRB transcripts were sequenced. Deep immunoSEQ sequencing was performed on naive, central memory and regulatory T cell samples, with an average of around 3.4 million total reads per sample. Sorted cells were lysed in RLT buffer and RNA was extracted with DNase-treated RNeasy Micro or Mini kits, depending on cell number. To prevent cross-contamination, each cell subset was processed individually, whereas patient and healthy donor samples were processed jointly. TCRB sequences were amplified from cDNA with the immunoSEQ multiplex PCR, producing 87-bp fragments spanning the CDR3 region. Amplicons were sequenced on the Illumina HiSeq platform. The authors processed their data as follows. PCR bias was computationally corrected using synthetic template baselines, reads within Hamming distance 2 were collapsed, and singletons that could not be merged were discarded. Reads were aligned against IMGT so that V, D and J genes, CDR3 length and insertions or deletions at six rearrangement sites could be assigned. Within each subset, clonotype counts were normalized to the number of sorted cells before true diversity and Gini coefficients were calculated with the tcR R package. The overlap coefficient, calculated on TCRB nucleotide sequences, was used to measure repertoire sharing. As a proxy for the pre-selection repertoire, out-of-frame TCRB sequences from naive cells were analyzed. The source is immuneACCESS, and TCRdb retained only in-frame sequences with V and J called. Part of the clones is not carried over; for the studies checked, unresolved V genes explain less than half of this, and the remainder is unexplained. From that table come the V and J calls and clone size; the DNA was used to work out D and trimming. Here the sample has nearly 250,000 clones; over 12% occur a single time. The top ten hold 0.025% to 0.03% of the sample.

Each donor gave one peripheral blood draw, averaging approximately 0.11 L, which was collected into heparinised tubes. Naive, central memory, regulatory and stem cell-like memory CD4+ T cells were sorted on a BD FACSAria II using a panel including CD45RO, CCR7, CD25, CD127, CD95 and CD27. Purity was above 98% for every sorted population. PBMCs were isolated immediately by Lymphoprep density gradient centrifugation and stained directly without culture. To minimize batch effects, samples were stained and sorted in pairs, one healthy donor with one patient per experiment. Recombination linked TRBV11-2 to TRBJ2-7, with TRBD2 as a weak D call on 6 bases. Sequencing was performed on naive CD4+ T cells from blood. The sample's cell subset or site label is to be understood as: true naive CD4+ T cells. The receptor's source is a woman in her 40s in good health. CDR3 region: CASSLEVRRGREQYF. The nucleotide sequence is TGTGCCAGCAGCTTAGAAGTAAGGAGGGGTCGGGAGCAGTACTTC.